This entry describes one T cell receptor beta chain. This clonotype occurred a few times. It lacks a known antigen. Nothing much larger sits one base from this clone, and base qualities are not available. CDR1 and CDR2 are drawn from the germline V gene (reference sequence): SEHNR, FQNEAQ. Trimmed from V: 3 bases; trimmed from J: 0 bases; junction bases lacking a gene match: 3. Inclusive of the bounding cysteine and phenylalanine, the CDR3 is 15 residues long. The CDR3 DNA has 45 bases and is translated from base 1. Reads for this sample came from an Illumina HiSeq 1500. TCRdb redid the processing of the public reads, applying fastp at Q25 and MiXCR, and retained in-frame beta chains. Rows with one shared CDR3 protein collapse into an entry with the most common genes and DNA. Present in this sample are some 230,000 distinct CDR3 sequences, approximately 24% of which were seen just once. Jointly, the top ten make up 15% to 20% of the sample.

The sample originates from a study of T cell repertoires in cytomegalovirus infection (dated by TCRdb to about 2019). For the study in its entirety: Because public TCR beta signatures pointed to carriage of CMV infection together with the matching HLA type, the HLA type of each donor mattered for the analysis.

Results the study describes overall, beyond this receptor: The ex vivo response was dominated by HLA-C-restricted CMV-specific TCR beta clonotypes, which also provided the single most frequent clonotype in two of eight donors. In both this cohort and an independent roughly 350-donor cohort, the cumulative frequency of public TCR beta family members distinguished carriers of CMV infection plus the relevant HLA type.

Recombination connected TRBV7-9 to TRBJ1-1; 8 central bases correspond to TRBD1. Source material: CD8+ T cells from PBMCs. This receptor was obtained from a human donor in good health (CMV status not recorded). Some clones in this sample may be carry-over from other donors' samples. The sequenced DNA is TGTGCCAGCAGCTTCGGACAGGGATTGAACACTGAAGCTTTCTTT. Its translation is CASSFGQGLNTEAFF.